The present T cell receptor beta chain was sequenced within a study of patients and donors after allogeneic stem cell transplantation. A single record per CDR3 protein comes from TCRdb applying MiXCR to the RT-PCR reads. The table includes fewer than 75,000 distinct CDR3 sequences, more than 25% detected once. CDR3 length equals 15 residues. CDR1 SGHDT and CDR2 YYEEEE come from the germline V gene. The V gene end was trimmed by 2 bases and the J gene end by 4 bases; junction bases not matched to a gene: 8. In its sample, this clonotype was seen a few times. The source material was blood, either unsorted or a sorted T cell fraction (not recorded which). V usage is TRBV5-6 and J usage is TRBJ2-7, with 8 bases aligning to TRBD1. This sequence originates from a human donor who was either an allogeneic HSCT recipient or a stem cell or donor lymphocyte infusion donor (not recorded which). It is not recorded whose cells these are; they may come from a transplant donor. The CDR3 region is CASSFVRTGSYEQYF. The CDR3 DNA follows: TGTGCCAGCAGCTTCGTCCGGACAGGGTCATACGAGCAGTACTTC.